Listed here are 21 T cell receptor beta chains from one sample, sequenced in a study of OX40 agonist ivuxolimab in advanced cancers. Generated by immunoSEQ multiplex PCR, the TCRdb table keeps only in-frame clones and is missing some. The data hold around 70,000 clones, with 84% observed a single time. The sample was CD4+ or CD8+ T cells sorted from blood, taken in a trial of the OX40 agonist ivuxolimab. The receptors come from an adult with an advanced solid tumor such as melanoma, head and neck, liver or kidney cancer.

V is TRBV5-1 and J is TRBJ2-5, with D perhaps TRBD1 (5 bases). Between the trimmed V and J ends, which lost 4 bases and 2 bases, there was a span of 18 bases. Germline V CDR1 and CDR2: SGHRS, YFSETQ. The CDR3 loop spans 16 amino acids. In nucleotides, the CDR3 is TGCGCCAGCAGCCCACGTAGAGACAGTCCTCAAGAGACCCAGTACTTC. Protein product: CASSPRRDSPQETQYF.

The chain is built from TRBV10-3 and TRBJ2-7; TRBD1 is a possible D gene (5 bases). CDR3 length: 13 residues. The germline CDR1 and CDR2 sequences are ENHRY and SYGVKD. The ends were cut back, 0 bases at V and 4 bases at J, with 7 bases in the middle. The CDR3 nucleotides read TGTGCCATCAGTGAGTCCAGGGTTTACGAGCAGTACTTC. This translates into CAISESRVYEQYF.

This clone was detected only once. The chain recombines TRBV7-8 with TRBJ2-7; D is undetermined. V lost 5 bases to trimming and J lost 3 bases, with 14 bases between them. CDR1 is SGHVS and CDR2 is FQNEAQ in the germline V gene. This CDR3 spans 14 amino acids. As DNA, the CDR3 is TGTGCCAGCAGCCCAAGGACCCTCTTCTACGAGCAGTACTTC. Protein sequence: CASSPRTLFYEQYF.

The chain carries TRBV6-1 and TRBJ1-6, with D possibly TRBD1 on 6 matching bases. Germline assignment: CDR1 MNHNS and CDR2 SASEGT. The V end lost 8 bases, the J end lost 8 bases, and 13 bases lay between the germline ends. The CDR3 spans 13 residues. CDR3 protein: CASRDKVHSPLHF. CDR3 coding DNA: TGTGCCAGCCGGGACAAGGTTCATTCACCCCTCCACTTT.

This clone has only a few counts. V is TRBV10-3 and J is TRBJ2-7, with 9 bases lining up with TRBD2. This CDR3 has 16 amino acids. V shed 0 bases, J shed 3 bases, and the junction held 6 bases outside the gene matches. Germline values: CDR1 ENHRY, CDR2 SYGVKD. For the CDR3, the DNA is TGTGCCATCAGTGAGTCGGAAGAGCGGGAGGACTACGAGCAGTACTTC. It yields the protein CAISESEEREDYEQYF.

The V call is TRBV5-6, the J call TRBJ2-5, with D perhaps matching TRBD1 (6 bases). V shed 3 bases and J shed 4 bases, with 13 bases lying between them. The V gene's germline CDR1 is SGHDT and CDR2 YYEEEE. The CDR3 consists of 14 residues. For the CDR3, the DNA is TGTGCCAGCAGCTCTACAGGGTTGCGAGAGACCCAGTACTTC. Its translation is CASSSTGLRETQYF.

This clone was detected a few times. For the CDR3, the DNA is TGTGCCAGCTCACTCAACCCGACACTGGGACAGGGCTCCGGCTACACCTTC. Amino acids: CASSLNPTLGQGSGYTF. V is TRBV18 and J is TRBJ1-2; 9 nucleotides line up with TRBD1. Trimming at V came to 4 bases and at J to 8 bases, leaving 17 bases not matched to a gene. Germline V gene sequence: CDR1 KGHSH, CDR2 LQKENI. The CDR3 is 17 residues long.

The rearrangement uses TRBV7-2 and TRBJ1-5, with D possibly TRBD1 on 6 matching bases. Germline V CDR1 and CDR2: SGHTA, FQGNSA. V shed 1 base and J shed 2 bases, with 15 bases lying between them. The CDR3 spans 17 residues. CDR3 loop: CASSLGQGTSRNQPQHF. For the CDR3, the DNA is TGTGCCAGCAGCTTAGGGCAGGGGACCTCCCGCAATCAGCCCCAGCATTTT.

V and J are TRBV11-2 and TRBJ1-1; no reliable D call. The V gene's germline CDR1 is SGHAT and CDR2 FQNNGV. There are 12 residues in the CDR3. Between the trimmed V and J ends, which lost 3 bases and 5 bases, there was a span of 7 bases. This CDR3 reads CASSFGETEAFF. CDR3 nucleotides: TGTGCCAGCAGCTTCGGGGAGACTGAAGCTTTCTTT.

V gene TRBV19 combines with J gene TRBJ1-5; 7 bases are shared with TRBD1. V lost 3 bases to trimming and J lost 6 bases; unmatched junction nucleotides: 5. In germline, CDR1 is LNHDA, CDR2 SQIVND (reference sequence). CDR3 length: 14 residues. The CDR3 DNA follows: TGTGCCAGTAGTATTACAGGGGTGAGTCAGCCCCAGCATTTT. Translation gives CASSITGVSQPQHF.

The chain recombines TRBV12-5 with TRBJ1-1, with D tentatively TRBD1 (5 bases). V lost 7 bases, J lost 3 bases, and 15 bases lay in between. Germline V gene lookup returns CDR1 LGHNT and CDR2 FRNRAP. The CDR3 is 14 amino acids. The CDR3 DNA reads TGTGCTAGTGCCTACGACAGTCCAGACACTGAAGCTTTCTTT. As protein: CASAYDSPDTEAFF.

The chain employs TRBV30 and TRBJ1-3, with D possibly TRBD1 on 6 matching bases. The CDR3 consists of 15 residues. Germline lookup yields CDR1 GTSNPN and CDR2 SVGIG (reference sequence). Trimming left V 3 bases short and J 4 bases short, with 16 bases between. In nucleotides, the CDR3 is TGTGCCTGGAGACAGGAGGGGGGCTCCGGAAACACCATATATTTT. Translating gives CAWRQEGGSGNTIYF.

The genes are TRBV7-9 and TRBJ2-1, with TRBD2 matching 11 bases. V lost 0 bases to trimming and J lost 4 bases; unmatched junction nucleotides: 11. The CDR3 contains 19 residues. The germline V gene has CDR1 SEHNR and CDR2 FQNEAQ (reference sequence). CDR3 protein: CASSLASTSGRRGYNEQFF. The CDR3 DNA reads as TGTGCCAGCAGCTTAGCCAGTACTAGCGGGAGAAGAGGGTACAATGAGCAGTTCTTC. The complete variable domain, with remaining parts taken from reference TRBV7-9 and TRBJ2-1, reads DTGVSQNPRHKITKRGQNVTFRCDPISEHNRLYWYRQTLGQGPEFLTYFQNEAQLEKSRLLSDRFSAERPKGSFSTLEIQRTEQGDSAMYLCASSLASTSGRRGYNEQFFGPGTRLTVL.

This chain links TRBV6-1 with TRBJ2-1, with TRBD2 identical over 11 bases. J gave up 12 bases and V 6 bases, and 10 bases lay outside the gene matches. The germline gives CDR1 MNHNS, CDR2 SASEGT. This CDR3 spans 14 amino acids. The chain's CDR3 is CASRASTSGRRQFF. CDR3 coding DNA: TGTGCCAGCAGGGCGTCAACTAGCGGGAGACGGCAGTTCTTC.

The J gene is TRBJ2-2, the V gene TRBV9, with TRBD1 identical over 9 bases. The germline gives CDR1 SGDLS, CDR2 YYNGEE. The CDR3 is 16 residues long. The trim removed 3 bases at V and 1 base at J, leaving 4 bases unmatched. CDR3 residues: CASSGRQGENTGELFF. The CDR3 nucleotides read TGTGCCAGCAGCGGCCGACAGGGGGAGAACACCGGGGAGCTGTTTTTT.

The rearrangement joins TRBV5-6 to TRBJ1-2; D possibly corresponds to TRBD1 (6 bases). Trimming removed 3 bases at V and 3 bases at J, with 6 bases between. Germline values: CDR1 SGHDT, CDR2 YYEEEE. This CDR3 comprises 12 residues. For the CDR3, the DNA is TGTGCCAGCAGCTCAGGGGACTATGGCTACACCTTC. This sequence encodes CASSSGDYGYTF.

The gene calls are TRBV30 and TRBJ2-1; 9 bases agree with TRBD2. The CDR3 is 14 amino acids. Trimming removed 8 bases from V and 4 bases from J; junction bases left unmatched: 9. CDR1 is GTSNPN, CDR2 SVGIG, per germline (reference sequence). CDR3 bases: TGTGCCCGGGGTAGCGGGGGCCTTTACAATGAGCAGTTCTTC. Its protein is CARGSGGLYNEQFF. Together with reference TRBV30 and TRBJ2-1, the CDR3 gives the full variable domain: SQTIHQWPATLVQPVGSPLSLECTVEGTSNPNLYWYRQAAGRGLQLLFYSVGIGQISSEVPQNLSASRPQDRQFILSSKKLLLSDSGFYLCARGSGGLYNEQFFGPGTRLTVL.

The chain has TRBV6-5 and TRBJ2-5, with TRBD2 matching 13 bases. The length of the CDR3 is 16 residues. Unmatched junction bases numbered 6, after V lost 4 bases and J lost 4 bases. The germline gives CDR1 MNHEY, CDR2 SVGAGI. This chain's CDR3 is CASSFTSGGAGETQYF. CDR3 DNA: TGTGCCAGCAGTTTTACTAGCGGGGGGGCCGGAGAGACCCAGTACTTC.

The chain employs TRBV5-3 and TRBJ1-4; weak D call: TRBD1 (5 bases). TRBV5-3 is identified as an open reading frame with a role that is uncertain. V was clipped by 1 base and J by 8 bases, with 18 bases between them. The CDR3 is 16 amino acids. The CDR3 DNA follows: TGTGCCAGAAGCTTGTACTGGGACCGGGGAGGGGAAAAACTGTTTTTT. Its translation is CARSLYWDRGGEKLFF.

The V call is TRBV2, the J call TRBJ1-6; 11 bases fit TRBD1. This CDR3 has 15 residues. Germline V CDR1 and CDR2: SNHLY, FYNNEI. Trimming took 2 bases from V and 10 from J; bases not matched to a gene: 4. CDR3 nucleotides: TGTGCCAGCAGTGAACTGGGACAGGGGGAATCACCCCTCCACTTT. Translation: CASSELGQGESPLHF.

The chain links TRBV14 to TRBJ2-6; D is unresolved. Germline values: CDR1 SGHDN, CDR2 FVKESK. This CDR3 has 14 amino acids. V was clipped by 0 bases and J by 12 bases, with 12 bases between them. The CDR3 reads CASSQDYQAPVLTF. The CDR3 bases are TGTGCCAGCAGCCAAGATTATCAGGCGCCCGTCCTGACTTTC.